This entry lists 27 T cell receptor beta chains sequenced from one sample in a study of tissue T cells after allogeneic stem cell transplantation. Time point indicated: mouse harvest day 7 after allogeneic transplant. Mouse grafts combined 10^7 T-cell-depleted bone marrow cells with 10^6 splenic CD5+ T cells. Profiling relied on immunoSEQ multiplex PCR, and the TCRdb table lists in-frame clones only, not all of them. The sample has 5,500 to 8,500 clones; approximately 50% are singletons. Sequencing used gut tissue. The receptors come from a female BALB/c mouse given C57BL/6 T cells with graft-versus-host disease after an allogeneic hematopoietic cell transplant.

With respect to this clone: Genes and germline come from the mouse. CDR3 bases read: TGCACCTGCAGTGCAGATAAGGACAGGGGGCTGAGGGTCTTC. This gives the protein CTCSADKDRGLRVF. The CDR3, in full, reads CTCSADKDRGLRVFF. This chain joins TRBV1 and TRBJ1-1; 11 bases agree with TRBD1. Read sequence stops 1 residue before the CDR3 end, and the germline J gene provides the missing end. With V trimmed by 0 bases and J by 11 bases, 8 bases remained unmatched. This CDR3 is built from 15 residues. Germline-derived CDR1 and CDR2 are NSQYPW and LRSPGD (reference sequence).

With regard to this clone: The gene names here belong to mouse. The sequenced fragment ends 1 residue before the CDR3 boundary, so the rest is inferred from the germline J gene. The chain uses TRBV4 and TRBJ1-2; the D is unclear. Per the germline V gene, CDR1 is LGHDT and CDR2 is YNNKQL (reference sequence). CDR3 length: 13 residues. With 4 bases removed from V and 0 bases from J, the gap between germline ends came to 6 bases. The CDR3 sequence: CASSFQANSDYTF. CDR3 bases read: TGTGCCAGCAGCTTCCAAGCAAACTCCGACTACACC.

With respect to this clone: The germline and genes are mouse ones. The CDR3 end is not reached by the read, which stops 1 residue before it; the germline J gene fills it in. J is TRBJ2-5 and V is TRBV26, with 7 bases aligning to TRBD2. The V segment lost 6 bases and the J segment 6 bases; nucleotides outside the gene matches: 6. The length of the CDR3 is 13 residues. Germline V CDR1 and CDR2: KGHPV, FQNQEV (reference sequence). CDR3 protein: CASSQLGRDTQYF. CDR3 bases read: TGTGCCAGCAGCCAACTGGGGAGGGACACCCAGTAC.

Concerning this clone: Gene names refer to mouse genes. The CDR3 is cut off 1 residue early in the read; its end comes from the germline J gene. The chain employs TRBV5 and TRBJ2-7, with 13 positions matching TRBD2. V was pared by 1 base and J by 3 bases, with 3 bases of the junction left unmatched. The CDR3 is 16 amino acids. From germline, CDR1 is LGHNA and CDR2 YNLKQL (reference sequence). The CDR3 protein is CASSQVGLGGVYEQYF. Partial CDR3 DNA: TGTGCCAGCAGCCAAGTGGGACTGGGGGGGGTCTATGAACAGTAC.

This clone was seen only once. Germline and genes: mouse. The read comes to an end 1 residue before the CDR3 does, leaving the germline J gene to fill in the end. This rearrangement joins TRBV3 to TRBJ1-5; D is uncertain. CDR1 SNHLY and CDR2 FYNGKV come from the germline V gene (reference sequence). The CDR3 covers 12 residues. V lost 1 base to trimming and J lost 6 bases, with 4 bases between them. The CDR3 is CASSLGIQAPLF. The part of the CDR3 DNA that was read is TGTGCCAGCAGCTTAGGGATCCAGGCTCCGCTT.

This clone was counted a few times. Mouse germline and gene names are used. The chain's CDR3 is CASSLVWTSAETLYF. The sequenced part of the CDR3 DNA is TGTGCCAGCAGTCTGGTCTGGACTAGTGCAGAAACGCTGTAT. This sequence joins TRBV26 and TRBJ2-3; D is perhaps TRBD2 (5 bases). With the read ending 1 residue before the CDR3 end, the germline J gene is used to fill in that end. The CDR3 loop spans 15 amino acids. Germline CDR1 reads KGHPV; CDR2 reads FQNQEV (reference sequence). With 2 bases removed from V and 0 bases from J, the gap between germline ends came to 9 bases.

This clone was counted once. It may be a read error: a sequence one base away is much more abundant. Gene labels here are mouse ones. The DNA read from the CDR3 is TGTACCAGCAGCCCGTGGGACAGGGGTGGCGAACAGTAC. Translated, it gives CTSSPWDRGGEQY. The CDR3 as a whole reads CTSSPWDRGGEQYF. J is TRBJ2-7 and V is TRBV3; 10 bases are shared with TRBD1. The read finishes 1 residue shy of the CDR3 end, and the germline J gene is used to complete it. The CDR3 sequence is 14 residues long. CDR1 is SNHLY and CDR2 is FYNGKV in the germline V gene (reference sequence).

A note on this clone: Gene names refer to mouse genes. The sequence runs out 1 residue before the end of the CDR3; the remainder is reconstructed from the germline J gene. The chain couples TRBV12-2 to TRBJ1-2, with 9 positions matching TRBD1. CDR1 and CDR2 (germline): SGHLS, HYDKME. V lost 2 bases and J lost 2; bases outside the gene matches: 5. This CDR3 has 15 amino acids. CDR3 bases read: TGTGCCAGCTCTCCCTGGACAGGGGTCAACTCCGACTACACC. The encoded protein is CASSPWTGVNSDYT. Given in full, the CDR3 is CASSPWTGVNSDYTF.

In its sample, this clone was seen a few times. All gene names here are mouse names. From the germline J gene comes the end of the CDR3, since the read stops 1 residue before it. The chain combines TRBV3 with TRBJ2-7; TRBD2 agrees at 13 bases. Germline CDR1 is SNHLY and CDR2 is FYNGKV (reference sequence). The CDR3 length is 15 residues. Losses at the gene ends were 3 bases for V and 4 bases for J; bases not matched to a gene: 3. CDR3 DNA (partial): TGTGCCAGCAGCTTTGGGACTGGGGGGGGTTATGAACAGTAC. Its protein is CASSFGTGGGYEQY. The entire CDR3 reads CASSFGTGGGYEQYF.

Concerning this clone: The gene names given are mouse names. The read finishes 1 residue shy of the CDR3 end, and the germline J gene is used to complete it. This chain uses TRBV23 with TRBJ2-7. This CDR3 has 10 residues. From germline, CDR1 is KGHTA and CDR2 FQNQQP. The CDR3 protein is CSSSRGEQYF. The part of the CDR3 DNA that was read is TGCTCCAGCAGTCGGGGTGAACAGTAC.

Comments on this clone: The gene names given are mouse names. The CDR3 extends 1 residue past the end of the read, so its final part is completed from the germline J gene. This chain links TRBV5 with TRBJ1-4; TRBD1 is a possible D gene (6 bases). The CDR3 extends over 15 amino acids. From germline, CDR1 is LGHNA and CDR2 YNLKQL (reference sequence). V lost 4 bases and J 0 bases, leaving 9 bases between the germline ends. The CDR3 loop reads CASSPRTVSNERLFF. Incomplete CDR3 DNA: TGTGCCAGCAGCCCCCGGACAGTTTCCAACGAAAGATTATTT.

As concerns this clone: The genes and germline here are from mouse. The read terminates 1 residue ahead of where the CDR3 ends, so the germline J gene completes it. This chain connects TRBV3 to TRBJ2-2, with a weak D call TRBD1 (6 bases). Germline values: CDR1 SNHLY, CDR2 FYNGKV (reference sequence). The V gene lost 3 bases and the J gene lost 0 bases, with 8 bases spanning the gap. The CDR3 is 15 amino acids. The CDR3 bases that were read are TGTGCCAGCAGCTTTCGGACAGCAAACACCGGGCAGCTCTAC. It encodes CASSFRTANTGQLY. The whole CDR3 sequence is CASSFRTANTGQLYF.

This clone has only a few counts. Germline and genes: mouse. The sequenced CDR3 bases are TGTGCTAGCAGTTCAGGGGAGGGGGACACCCAGTAC. It is translated as CASSSGEGDTQY. The entire CDR3 protein is CASSSGEGDTQYF. The chain links TRBV29 to TRBJ2-5, with a weak D call TRBD1 (6 bases). The read halts 1 residue ahead of the CDR3 end, with the missing end drawn from the germline J gene. V lost 4 bases and J 6 bases, leaving 11 bases between the germline ends. This CDR3 is built from 13 residues. CDR1 is MSHET, CDR2 SYDVDS, per germline. The full variable domain, rest sourced from reference TRBV29 and TRBJ2-5, is DMKVTQMPRYLIKRMGENVLLECGQDMSHETMYWYRQDPGLGLQLIYISYDVDSNSEGDIPKGYRVSRKKREHFSLILDSAKTNQTSVYFCASSSGEGDTQYFGPGTRLLVL.

As to this clone: Germline and genes here are mouse. The read is 1 residue too short to cover the CDR3 end, so that end is filled in from the germline J gene. This chain joins TRBV19 and TRBJ1-3; 10 bases match TRBD1. Per germline, CDR1 FNHDT and CDR2 SITEND (reference sequence). The CDR3 has 15 amino acids. V lost 4 bases to trimming and J lost 4 bases; unmatched junction nucleotides: 5. The CDR3 bases that were read are TGTGCCAGCAGTCGACAGGGGGCGCGAGGAAATACGCTCTAT. Its protein is CASSRQGARGNTLY. In full, the CDR3 reads CASSRQGARGNTLYF.

A few counts support this clone. The gene names here belong to mouse. The read terminates 1 residue before the CDR3 end, so the remaining end is supplied by the germline J gene. The chain links TRBV26 to TRBJ2-7; 9 bases match TRBD1. CDR1 is KGHPV and CDR2 is FQNQEV in the germline V gene (reference sequence). Trimming cost V 5 bases and J 6 bases; bases outside gene matches: 2. CDR3 length: 12 amino acids. The sequenced part of the CDR3 DNA is TGTGCCAGCAGTGGGGACAGGGTTGAACAGTAC. Its translation: CASSGDRVEQY. The CDR3 reads in full as CASSGDRVEQYF.

Note on this clone: Mouse gene names and germline throughout. The read terminates 1 residue ahead of where the CDR3 ends, so the germline J gene completes it. V and J are TRBV16 and TRBJ1-6, with D perhaps matching TRBD1 (5 bases). TRBJ1-6 is treated as an ORF (open reading frame) with a function not yet certain. The V end was cut by 0 bases, the J end by 10 bases, with 10 bases between. CDR3 length: 14 residues. The germline V gene encodes CDR1 SGHSA and CDR2 FRNQAP. The CDR3 bases that were read are TGTGCAAGCAGCTTAGACAGGGAGCGATCGCCCCTCTAC. Its translation is CASSLDRERSPLY. The CDR3, in full, reads CASSLDRERSPLYF.

Points on this clone: All gene names here are mouse names. Coverage ceases 1 residue before the CDR3 finishes, and the germline J gene fills in the end. The rearrangement uses TRBV15 and TRBJ2-1, with D unclear. The CDR3 runs to 12 residues. Germline CDR1 reads SGHND; CDR2 reads FRSKSL. With 3 bases removed from V and 4 bases from J, the gap between germline ends came to 4 bases. Partial CDR3 DNA: TGTGCCAGCAGTTTGGGTTATGCTGAGCAGTTC. This translates into CASSLGYAEQF. The CDR3 as a whole reads CASSLGYAEQFF.

As for this clone: All gene names here are mouse names. The read finishes 1 residue shy of the CDR3 end, and the germline J gene is used to complete it. The V gene is TRBV5, the J gene TRBJ2-7; 10 nucleotides match TRBD2. The CDR3 is 15 amino acids. The V and J ends lost 0 bases and 5 bases, in that order; junction bases with no gene match: 4. The germline gives CDR1 LGHNA, CDR2 YNLKQL (reference sequence). The sequenced part of the CDR3 DNA is TGTGCCAGCAGCCAAGAGCTGGGGGGGCGAGATGAACAGTAC. It translates to CASSQELGGRDEQY. The entire CDR3 reads CASSQELGGRDEQYF.

Details on this clone: These gene names are mouse names. The CDR3 bases that were read are TGTAGTTCGGAGGCTACGAATTCCTATAATTCGCCCCTCTAC. Protein product: CSSEATNSYNSPLY. The whole CDR3 protein is CSSEATNSYNSPLYF. This chain joins TRBV30 and TRBJ1-6; no reliable D call. Read sequence stops 1 residue before the CDR3 end, and the germline J gene provides the missing end. TRBJ1-6 is filed as an ORF, its function uncertain. Germline CDR1 is SQVVS and CDR2 is ANEGSEA. Trimming stripped 6 bases from V and 0 bases from J, with 12 bases between. This CDR3 has 15 residues.

This clone turned up a few times. Gene names follow the mouse nomenclature. The read comes to an end 1 residue before the CDR3 does, leaving the germline J gene to fill in the end. The gene calls are TRBV14 and TRBJ2-7; D may be TRBD1 or TRBD2 (5 bases each). Trimming removed 4 bases at V and 6 bases at J, with 8 bases between. This CDR3 comprises 11 residues. Germline CDR1 reads SGHDT; CDR2 reads FRDEAV. The CDR3 DNA, read in part, is TGTGCCAGCAGTCCCGGGACTGAACAGTAC. It codes for CASSPGTEQY. The whole CDR3 region reads CASSPGTEQYF.

As concerns this clone: The gene names given are mouse names. The CDR3 is cut off 1 residue early in the read; its end comes from the germline J gene. This chain joins TRBV13-1 and TRBJ2-5, with a tentative D call TRBD1 (6 bases). Germline V gene sequence: CDR1 NSHNY, CDR2 SYGAGN. The CDR3 is made up of 16 amino acids. Trimming took 1 base from V and 4 from J, leaving 16 bases between them. The CDR3 protein is CASSDSTGKRKDTQYF. The CDR3 bases that were read are TGTGCCAGCAGTGATTCCACAGGGAAGAGGAAAGACACCCAGTAC.

As concerns this clone: The gene names here belong to mouse. The CDR3 end lies 1 residue beyond the end of the read and is filled in from the germline J gene. Other DNA sequences within the sample encode an identical CDR3. This sequence joins TRBV26 and TRBJ1-6, with a possible D match to TRBD1 (6 bases). TRBJ1-6 is noted as an ORF with a role that remains uncertain. The CDR3 spans 14 residues. Germline-derived CDR1 and CDR2 are KGHPV and FQNQEV (reference sequence). V was clipped by 4 bases and J by 4 bases, with 8 bases between them. The CDR3 here is CASSPGQYNSPLYF. The covered CDR3 bases are TGTGCCAGCAGTCCGGGACAATATAATTCGCCCCTCTAC.

Comments on this clone: All gene names here are mouse names. The DNA ends 1 residue before the CDR3 does, and the rest of the CDR3 is filled in from the germline J gene. This chain connects TRBV26 to TRBJ2-3; the match to TRBD1 covers 7 bases. V lost 4 bases to trimming and J lost 6 bases; unmatched junction nucleotides: 1. This CDR3 region has 12 residues. CDR1 KGHPV and CDR2 FQNQEV come from the germline V gene (reference sequence). The part of the CDR3 DNA that was read is TGTGCCAGCAGTCCCAGGGGGGAAACGCTGTAT. Encoded protein: CASSPRGETLY. The whole CDR3 region reads CASSPRGETLYF.

This clone was seen a single time. One end of the junction varies from germline; a read error may be responsible. Gene names are mouse gene names. The read ends 1 residue early relative to the CDR3; the germline J gene fills the gap. The sample holds other DNA sequences that translate to the same CDR3. The rearrangement links TRBV26 to TRBJ1-3; TRBD1 might be the D (6 bases). The germline V gene has CDR1 KGHPV and CDR2 FQNQEV (reference sequence). This CDR3 contains 15 residues. The chain's CDR3 is CASSLSGASGNMLYF. Incomplete CDR3 DNA: TGTGCCAGCAGCCTGTCGGGGGCTTCTGGAAATATGCTCTAT.

This clone was counted only a few times. Gene labels here are mouse ones. CDR3 DNA (partial): TGTGCCAGCAGTACCCGGGTCGCCTATGAACAGTAC. Translation: CASSTRVAYEQY. The CDR3 in full is CASSTRVAYEQYF. The chain couples TRBV19 to TRBJ2-7; no reliable D call. The read finishes 1 residue shy of the CDR3 end, and the germline J gene is used to complete it. The CDR3 extends over 13 amino acids. Looked up from germline, CDR1 is FNHDT and CDR2 is SITEND (reference sequence). Trimming took 3 bases from V and 2 from J, leaving 9 bases between them. Supplemented by reference TRBV19 and TRBJ2-7, the full variable domain reads GGIITQTPKFLIGQEGQKLTLKCQQNFNHDTMYWYRQDSGKGLRLIYYSITENDLQKGDLSEGYDASREKKSSFSLTVTSAQKNEMAVFLCASSTRVAYEQYFGPGTRLTVL.

As to this clone: Mouse germline and gene names are used. The CDR3 end is not reached by the read, which stops 1 residue before it; the germline J gene fills it in. The chain recombines TRBV29 with TRBJ1-4, with D uncertain. The germline V gene has CDR1 MSHET and CDR2 SYDVDS. The CDR3 is made up of 14 amino acids. V was cut by 2 bases and J by 1 base, with 5 bases left in between. Incomplete CDR3 DNA: TGTGCTAGCAGTTTACACAATTCCAACGAAAGATTATTT. This translates into CASSLHNSNERLF. The CDR3 in full is CASSLHNSNERLFF.

With respect to this clone: Any gene name here is a mouse gene name. The read ends 1 residue early relative to the CDR3; the germline J gene fills the gap. This rearrangement joins TRBV24 to TRBJ1-6, with unresolved D. TRBJ1-6 is an ORF for which the function is uncertain. The V and J ends lost 4 bases and 5 bases respectively, with 3 bases between them. Germline-derived CDR1 and CDR2 are KGHTA and FRNEEI. CDR3 length equals 12 residues. CDR3 region: CASSPNNSPLYF. The DNA read from the CDR3 is TGTGCCAGCAGTCCGAATAATTCGCCCCTCTAC.